A single sample is the source of the 3 T cell receptor beta chains below, sequenced in a study of CD8+CD57+ T cells in acquired aplastic anemia. Sequencing involved patients with CD8+CD57+ cell expansion previously shown by flow cytometry. The template for TCR beta VDJ and CDR3 sequence profiling was genomic DNA. MiXCR, run by TCRdb on the reads, gives a single entry per CDR3 protein. The table shows 150,000 or so distinct CDR3 sequences, with 45% to 50% occurring only once. Specimen: sorted CD4+, CD8+, or CD8+CD57+ T cells (not recorded which) from PBMCs. These receptors all come from a human donor with aplastic anemia.

The table lists this clonotype with a few counts. CDR3 nucleotide sequence: TGTGCCAGCAGTGACTCAGGGAACTATGGCTACACCTTC. Translating it yields CASSDSGNYGYTF. The rearrangement uses TRBV2 and TRBJ1-2; D perhaps matches TRBD1 (5 bases). Germline values: CDR1 SNHLY, CDR2 FYNNEI. This CDR3 is 13 amino acids long. The V end was cut by 3 bases, the J end by 2 bases, with 7 bases between.

The table lists this clonotype with a count of one. This rearrangement joins TRBV11-2 to TRBJ2-1; 7 bases align to TRBD1. The CDR3 covers 16 residues. Per germline, CDR1 SGHAT and CDR2 FQNNGV. J lost 8 bases, V lost 0 bases, and 10 bases had no gene match. CDR3 sequence reads: CASSLDWAGGTHEQFF. The CDR3 DNA is TGTGCCAGCAGCTTAGATTGGGCAGGGGGTACCCATGAGCAGTTCTTC.

V is TRBV12-3 or TRBV12-4 and J is TRBJ2-1; D may be TRBD1 or TRBD2 (5 bases each). CDR3 length equals 16 residues. V shed 4 bases and J shed 5 bases, with 18 bases lying between them. The CDR3 DNA is TGTGCCAGCAGTTCCCTGAGGGGACCTAACCACAATGAGCAGTTCTTC. This encodes CASSSLRGPNHNEQFF.